This passage covers 17 T cell receptor beta chains from one sample sequenced in a study of T-cell reconstitution after alpha-beta-depleted transplantation in children. TCRbeta library construction was performed incorporating unique molecular identifiers. MiXCR was run by TCRdb on the PCR reads, yielding one entry per CDR3 protein. The table records around 250,000 distinct CDR3 sequences, around 8% of them present only once. The specimen was PBMCs, mostly from graft donor cells, collected 180 days after TCRalphabeta/CD19-depleted stem cell transplant. The source is a male patient younger than 18 who had a stem cell transplant for acute lymphoblastic leukemia, so the T cells may come from the graft donor.

The chain employs TRBV19 and TRBJ2-7; possible D gene TRBD2, 5 bases. This CDR3 has 17 residues. Deletions cut 3 bases from V and 3 bases from J, with 21 bases between. In germline, CDR1 is LNHDA, CDR2 SQIVND (reference sequence). This CDR3 is CASSISPGLTRFYEQYF. The CDR3, as DNA: TGTGCCAGTAGTATCTCGCCCGGACTCACTCGCTTCTACGAGCAGTACTTC.

This clonotype was found many times. The J gene is TRBJ1-2, the V gene TRBV3-1; D perhaps matches TRBD1 (5 bases). The CDR3 extends over 13 amino acids. Trimming removed 6 bases from V and 4 bases from J, with 12 bases in between. The V gene's germline CDR1 is LGHDT and CDR2 YNNKEL (reference sequence). The CDR3 sequence is CASRRGGSYGYTF. The DNA of the CDR3 is TGTGCCAGCAGGCGCGGGGGGTCCTATGGCTACACCTTC.

This clonotype was counted at least ten times. The chain uses TRBV20-1 and TRBJ2-5, with TRBD2 matching 8 bases. This CDR3 spans 14 amino acids. Looked up from germline, CDR1 is DFQATT and CDR2 is SNEGSKA (reference sequence). V lost 2 bases to trimming and J lost 4 bases; unmatched junction nucleotides: 6. Here the CDR3 reads CSARSPTSGETQYF. CDR3 bases: TGCAGTGCTAGATCCCCTACTAGCGGAGAGACCCAGTACTTC.

At least ten counts were recorded for this clonotype. V and J are TRBV20-1 and TRBJ1-2; 8 nucleotides agree with TRBD1. From germline, CDR1 is DFQATT and CDR2 SNEGSKA (reference sequence). With V trimmed by 5 bases and J by 5 bases, 7 bases remained unmatched. The CDR3 loop spans 13 amino acids. Here the CDR3 DNA reads TGCAGTGCTTGGACAGGGCTGGGGTATGGCTACACCTTC. It yields the protein CSAWTGLGYGYTF.

In this sample, this clonotype turned up many times. The V and J genes are TRBV20-1 and TRBJ1-1; a weak D match, TRBD1 (5 bases). CDR3 length: 10 amino acids. CDR1 and CDR2 from the germline V gene are DFQATT and SNEGSKA (reference sequence). The V gene lost 5 bases and the J gene lost 5 bases, with 6 bases spanning the gap. CDR3 residues: CSADRTEAFF. In nucleotides, the CDR3 is TGCAGTGCTGACAGAACTGAAGCTTTCTTT.

Note on this clonotype: This clone may be a read error of a much larger clone one base away. The chain combines TRBV7-3 with TRBJ2-7, with D perhaps TRBD1 (5 bases). This CDR3 spans 13 amino acids. V shed 5 bases and J shed 1 base, with 9 bases lying between them. Germline V gene lookup returns CDR1 SGHTA and CDR2 FQGTGA. CDR3 loop: CASSPTVSYEQYF. Written as DNA, the CDR3 is TGTGCCAGCAGCCCGACAGTATCCTACGAGCAGTACTTC.

This clonotype showed up many times. V usage is TRBV12-3 or TRBV12-4 and J usage is TRBJ2-3, with D possibly TRBD1 on 6 matching bases. The CDR3 extends over 14 amino acids. Trimming took off 3 bases at V and 6 bases at J, with 13 bases between the two ends. The CDR3 region has the DNA TGTGCCAGCAGTTTTTCTGGGGGCCCCGATACGCAGTATTTT. Residues: CASSFSGGPDTQYF.

This clonotype was seen repeatedly, ten times or more. The V and J genes are TRBV7-3 and TRBJ2-2, with 8 nucleotides matching TRBD2. The CDR3 is 15 amino acids. V lost 5 bases, J lost 6 bases, and 8 bases stayed unmatched. CDR1 SGHTA and CDR2 FQGTGA come from the germline V gene. CDR3 bases: TGTGCCAGCAGCCTAGAGGCTAGCGGGTCCGGGGAGCTGTTTTTT. Translated, it gives CASSLEASGSGELFF.

Many counts were recorded for this clonotype. V is TRBV12-3 or TRBV12-4 and J is TRBJ1-5, with 7 bases identical to TRBD1. The CDR3 has 13 amino acids. The V and J ends lost 4 bases and 5 bases, in that order; junction bases with no gene match: 2. The CDR3 sequence: CASSSGGHQPQHF. The CDR3 nucleotides read TGTGCCAGCAGTTCAGGGGGTCATCAGCCCCAGCATTTT.

This clonotype was detected many times. The rearrangement links TRBV18 to TRBJ2-1; 12 bases agree with TRBD2. This CDR3 contains 17 residues. The V gene end was trimmed by 3 bases and the J gene end by 8 bases; junction bases not matched to a gene: 11. Germline V gene data show CDR1 as KGHSH and CDR2 as LQKENI. CDR3 DNA: TGTGCCAGCTCACCCCCTCCGTCGAGGACTAGCGGGGATGAGCAGTTCTTC. Protein sequence: CASSPPPSRTSGDEQFF.

This clonotype was seen at least ten times. Germline is not matched at one junction end, which may reflect a read error. J is TRBJ2-7 and V is TRBV7-7; D tentatively fits TRBD1 or TRBD2 (5 bases each). Germline-derived CDR1 and CDR2 are SSHAT and FNYEAQ (reference sequence). The CDR3 runs 13 residues. CDR3 loop: CASSLGTSREQYF. Here the CDR3 DNA reads TGTGCTAGCAGCTTAGGGACCTCCCGGGAGCAGTACTTC.

This clonotype was seen many times. The V and J genes are TRBV20-1 and TRBJ2-5; no firm D call. This CDR3 region has 10 residues. Trimming cost V 1 base and J 7 bases, with 4 bases left between them. Germline V gene lookup returns CDR1 DFQATT and CDR2 SNEGSKA (reference sequence). CDR3 nucleotide sequence: TGCAGTGCTAGAGGGGGGACCCAGTACTTC. Encoded protein: CSARGGTQYF.

This clonotype was observed at least ten times. V usage is TRBV27 and J usage is TRBJ1-1; D gene ambiguous. V gave up 2 bases and J gave up 0 bases, with 7 bases separating them. From germline, CDR1 is MNHEY and CDR2 SMNVEV (reference sequence). This CDR3 has 14 amino acids. The CDR3 protein is CASSLNALNTEAFF. As DNA, the CDR3 is TGTGCCAGCAGTTTAAATGCCCTGAACACTGAAGCTTTCTTT.

This clonotype has at least ten counts. This rearrangement joins TRBV20-1 to TRBJ2-3; possible D gene TRBD2, 5 bases. Germline CDR1 and CDR2: DFQATT and SNEGSKA (reference sequence). With 4 bases removed from V and 6 bases from J, the gap between germline ends came to 11 bases. This CDR3 spans 12 amino acids. This CDR3 is CSAIRSGDTQYF. DNA of the CDR3: TGCAGTGCTATTCGATCGGGGGATACGCAGTATTTT.

This clonotype was recorded many times. The V gene is TRBV7-3, the J gene TRBJ2-3, with 16 bases matching TRBD2. V was pared by 4 bases and J by 2 bases, with 15 bases of the junction left unmatched. The CDR3 is 21 amino acids. Germline V gene data show CDR1 as SGHTA and CDR2 as FQGTGA. DNA of the CDR3: TGTGCCAGCAGCTCTCGACCGGGACTAGCGGGAGGGCCGTACCTCACAGATACGCAGTATTTT. Its protein is CASSSRPGLAGGPYLTDTQYF.

This clonotype was picked up many times. The V and J genes are TRBV7-6 and TRBJ1-1, with D perhaps matching TRBD1 (5 bases). The CDR3 is made up of 13 amino acids. The ends were cut back, 4 bases at V and 11 bases at J, with 17 bases in the middle. The germline gives CDR1 SGHVS, CDR2 FNYEAQ. The CDR3 loop reads CASSSHEGVAAFF. CDR3 DNA sequence: TGTGCCAGCAGCTCCCACGAAGGGGTTGCGGCTTTCTTT.

This clonotype has a count of ten or more. CDR3 coding DNA: TGTGCCAGCAGACAAGGGGAGGGCAATCAGCCCCAGCATTTT. This encodes CASRQGEGNQPQHF. This chain uses TRBV12-3 or TRBV12-4 with TRBJ1-5, with TRBD1 as a possible D gene (5 bases). The CDR3 contains 14 residues. Trimming pared 6 bases from V and 2 bases from J, leaving 11 bases between.